These 21 T cell receptor beta chains share one sample of origin, sequenced in a study of T cell responses to AZD1222 COVID-19 vaccine. Here immunoSEQ multiplex PCR was the method, and the copy in TCRdb shows in-frame clones only, minus some. The sample lists 90,000 to 150,000 clones, roughly nine tenths occurring once. The source was peripheral blood, collected on day 0 of AZD1222 vaccination. These receptors all stem from an adult in good health.

This clone has only a few counts. CDR3 DNA sequence: TGTGCCAGCAGTAGCCTTCCGGGACTAGCGGGGGAGGATGAGCAGTTCTTC. Translating it yields CASSSLPGLAGEDEQFF. The rearrangement joins TRBV6-2 or TRBV6-3 to TRBJ2-1, with TRBD2 matching over 14 bases. There are 17 residues in the CDR3. J gave up 8 bases and V 5 bases, and 11 bases lay outside the gene matches. Looked up from germline, CDR1 is MNHEY and CDR2 is SVGEGT.

The chain has TRBV5-6 and TRBJ2-6; D may be TRBD2 (5 bases). Per germline, CDR1 SGHDT and CDR2 YYEEEE. The CDR3 runs to 16 residues. V was trimmed by 3 bases and J by 0 bases, leaving 10 bases between them. CDR3 in DNA: TGTGCCAGCAGCTCCGGGAAGCTCTCTGGGGCCAACGTCCTGACTTTC. Translation gives CASSSGKLSGANVLTF.

The chain links TRBV19 to TRBJ1-2; 7 bases fit TRBD1. This CDR3 has 15 residues. The germline CDR1 and CDR2 sequences are LNHDA and SQIVND (reference sequence). Trimming cost V 4 bases and J 4 bases; bases outside gene matches: 9. The CDR3 is CASSKRQGGIYGYTF. CDR3 DNA sequence: TGTGCCAGTAGTAAGCGACAGGGAGGGATCTATGGCTACACCTTC. The entire variable domain, with the rest obtained from reference TRBV19 and TRBJ1-2, is as follows: DGGITQSPKYLFRKEGQNVTLSCEQNLNHDAMYWYRQDPGQGLRLIYYSQIVNDFQKGDIAEGYSVSREKKESFPLTVTSAQKNPTAFYLCASSKRQGGIYGYTFGSGTRLTVV.

The rearrangement links TRBV7-9 to TRBJ1-1, with D hard to call. The V end lost 5 bases, the J end lost 8 bases, and 12 bases lay between the germline ends. Germline V lookup: CDR1 SEHNR, CDR2 FQNEAQ (reference sequence). CDR3 length: 12 residues. The DNA of the CDR3 is TGTGCCAGCAGCCACCAGGCCCCGGAAGCTTTCTTT. Translation: CASSHQAPEAFF.

This clone has just one count. The chain uses TRBV21-1 and TRBJ1-2. TRBV21-1 is a pseudogene locus. The CDR3 has 15 amino acids. The CDR3 DNA follows: TGTGCCAGCAGCCGACGGGCCAGAGACTGGGCGGGCTACACCTTC. Encoded protein: CASSRRARDWAGYTF.

This clone has just one count. This chain joins TRBV2 and TRBJ2-2, with a tentative D call TRBD2 (5 bases). This CDR3 has 15 amino acids. V was trimmed by 6 bases and J by 5 bases, leaving 16 bases between them. Germline CDR1 and CDR2: SNHLY and FYNNEI. The CDR3 sequence is CASSAGPGETGELFF. In DNA, the CDR3 is TGTGCCAGCAGCGCCGGCCCCGGGGAGACCGGGGAGCTGTTTTTT.

The CDR3 coding sequence is TGCAGTGCCAAGGCGGGGGATCTTCAGTACTTC. Encoded protein: CSAKAGDLQYF. This chain joins TRBV20-1 and TRBJ2-7; 7 bases fit TRBD2. V was clipped by 6 bases and J by 10 bases; unmatched bases: 9. From germline, CDR1 is DFQATT and CDR2 SNEGSKA (reference sequence). The CDR3 sequence is 11 residues long.

The rearrangement joins TRBV27 to TRBJ2-7; D uncertain. CDR3 length: 14 amino acids. V shed 5 bases and J shed 2 bases, with 13 bases lying between them. Germline loops: CDR1 MNHEY, CDR2 SMNVEV (reference sequence). CDR3 loop: CASSRDPATYEQYF. The CDR3 nucleotides read TGTGCCAGCAGTAGGGATCCGGCCACCTACGAGCAGTACTTC.

This chain's CDR3 is CSVEHRVSDTEAFF. In DNA form, the CDR3 reads TGCAGCGTTGAACACCGGGTCTCGGACACTGAAGCTTTCTTT. The chain couples TRBV29-1 to TRBJ1-1; D ambiguous. V lost 2 bases and J lost 3, with 13 bases in between. CDR1 and CDR2 from the germline V gene are SQVTM and ANQGSEA. This CDR3 comprises 14 residues.

The CDR3 nucleotides read TGTGCCAGCAGCTTAGCGGGGGCCCTCTCCTACGAGCAGTACTTC. It encodes CASSLAGALSYEQYF. The chain has TRBV7-2 and TRBJ2-7; D may be TRBD1 (6 bases). Germline CDR1 is SGHTA and CDR2 is FQGNSA. CDR3 size: 15 residues. Trimming took 0 bases from V and 0 from J, leaving 9 bases between them.

The rearrangement joins TRBV19 to TRBJ2-3, with 8 bases lining up with TRBD2. Looked up from germline, CDR1 is LNHDA and CDR2 is SQIVND (reference sequence). The CDR3 sequence is 12 residues long. J gave up 13 bases and V 8 bases, and 11 bases lay outside the gene matches. CDR3 protein: CASSSGGAKEYF. CDR3 in DNA: TGTGCCAGTTCGTCCGGGGGGGCCAAGGAGTATTTT.

V is TRBV5-5 and J is TRBJ1-2; D is unresolved. The length of the CDR3 is 14 residues. V was pared by 7 bases and J by 4 bases, with 17 bases between. Germline CDR1 is SGHKS and CDR2 is YYEKEE (reference sequence). The CDR3 loop is CASSVGAASYGYTF. CDR3 in DNA: TGTGCCAGCTCGGTTGGTGCAGCCTCCTATGGCTACACCTTC.

The chain is built from TRBV28 and TRBJ2-3; no firm D call. There are 13 residues in the CDR3. Germline lookup yields CDR1 MDHEN and CDR2 SYDVKM. With 5 bases removed from V and 0 bases from J, the gap between germline ends came to 6 bases. The CDR3 DNA follows: TGTGCCAGCAGTACTGTTAGCACAGATACGCAGTATTTT. It specifies CASSTVSTDTQYF.

This clone was detected once. This chain links TRBV18 with TRBJ2-7; possible D gene TRBD1, 5 bases. This CDR3 has 14 amino acids. Trimming stripped 1 base from V and 5 bases from J, with 12 bases between. Germline V lookup: CDR1 KGHSH, CDR2 LQKENI. This CDR3 reads CASSPQGHGNEQYF. As DNA, the CDR3 is TGTGCCAGCTCACCACAGGGGCACGGAAACGAGCAGTACTTC. The variable domain in full, with the rest retrieved from reference TRBV18 and TRBJ2-7, is NAGVMQNPRHLVRRRGQEARLRCSPMKGHSHVYWYRQLPEEGLKFMVYLQKENIIDESGMPKERFSAEFPKEGPSILRIQQVVRGDSAAYFCASSPQGHGNEQYFGPGTRLTVT.

This chain connects TRBV7-2 to TRBJ1-2, with 11 bases identical to TRBD1. The V gene's germline CDR1 is SGHTA and CDR2 FQGNSA. Trimming cost V 5 bases and J 8 bases; bases outside gene matches: 7. There are 14 residues in the CDR3. CDR3 region: CASSLGQGAEGYTF. The CDR3 bases are TGTGCCAGCAGCCTAGGACAGGGGGCGGAGGGCTACACCTTC.

This chain connects TRBV28 to TRBJ1-5, with 9 bases identical to TRBD1. Per germline, CDR1 MDHEN and CDR2 SYDVKM. The CDR3 spans 16 residues. The trim removed 4 bases at V and 1 base at J, leaving 5 bases unmatched. The CDR3 sequence: CASSWGQGLSNQPQHF. The CDR3 coding sequence is TGTGCCAGCAGTTGGGGACAGGGCCTAAGCAATCAGCCCCAGCATTTT.

The chain joins TRBV27 to TRBJ1-4, with D unresolved. Germline V CDR1 and CDR2: MNHEY, SMNVEV (reference sequence). The germline V and J ends were trimmed by 3 bases and 7 bases, with 12 bases remaining between them. The CDR3 runs to 14 residues. The CDR3 loop is CASSFGLLSEKLFF. Here the CDR3 DNA reads TGTGCCAGCAGTTTCGGGTTGTTGAGTGAAAAACTGTTTTTT.

This clone appeared a few times. The chain employs TRBV3-1 (or the pseudogene TRBV3-2) and TRBJ1-2; 7 bases match TRBD1. After removal of 6 bases from V and 8 bases from J, the junction contained 12 bases not matched to a gene. CDR1 and CDR2 (germline): LGHDT, YNNKEL (reference sequence). The CDR3 has 14 amino acids. This CDR3 reads CASSSWDSPRGYTF. CDR3 coding DNA: TGTGCCAGCAGTTCCTGGGACAGCCCTCGGGGCTACACCTTC.

The chain is built from TRBV18 and TRBJ1-1; TRBD1 is a possible D gene (6 bases). This CDR3 has 15 residues. Trimming left V 3 bases short and J 1 base short, with 12 bases between. CDR1 is KGHSH, CDR2 LQKENI, per germline. The CDR3 sequence: CASSPTRTANTEAFF. CDR3 bases: TGTGCCAGCTCACCTACCCGGACAGCGAACACTGAAGCTTTCTTT.

The genes are TRBV27 and TRBJ1-3; TRBD1 might be the D (5 bases). Looked up from germline, CDR1 is MNHEY and CDR2 is SMNVEV (reference sequence). Trimming removed 3 bases from V and 3 bases from J, with 9 bases in between. The CDR3 has 14 amino acids. CDR3 loop: CASSFRGDGNTIYF. CDR3 DNA sequence: TGTGCCAGCAGTTTTCGGGGGGATGGAAACACCATATATTTT.

This sequence joins TRBV5-1 and TRBJ1-4; no reliable D call. V was cut by 0 bases and J by 10 bases, with 10 bases left in between. The CDR3 contains 13 residues. Germline CDR1 SGHRS, CDR2 YFSETQ. CDR3: CASSLGDSAKLFF. CDR3 nucleotide sequence: TGCGCCAGCAGCTTGGGTGATTCGGCAAAACTGTTTTTT.